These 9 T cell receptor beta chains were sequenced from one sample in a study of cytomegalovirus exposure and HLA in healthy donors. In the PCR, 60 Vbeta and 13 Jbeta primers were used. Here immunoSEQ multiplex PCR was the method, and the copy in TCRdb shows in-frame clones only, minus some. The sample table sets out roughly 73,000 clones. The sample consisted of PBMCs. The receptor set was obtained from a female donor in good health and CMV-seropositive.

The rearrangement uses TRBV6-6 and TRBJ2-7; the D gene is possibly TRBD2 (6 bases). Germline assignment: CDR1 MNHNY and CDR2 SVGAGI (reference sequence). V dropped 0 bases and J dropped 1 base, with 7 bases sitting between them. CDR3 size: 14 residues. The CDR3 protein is CASSYSGGSYEQYF. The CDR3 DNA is TGTGCCAGCAGTTACTCTGGGGGGTCCTACGAGCAGTACTTC.

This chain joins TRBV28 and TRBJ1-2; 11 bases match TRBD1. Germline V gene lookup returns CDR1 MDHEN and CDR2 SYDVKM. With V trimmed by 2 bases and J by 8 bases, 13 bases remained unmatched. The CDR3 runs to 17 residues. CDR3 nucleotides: TGTGCCAGCAGTTTACGGCCCGGGACAGGGGGAGAGGAGGGCTACACCTTC. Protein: CASSLRPGTGGEEGYTF.

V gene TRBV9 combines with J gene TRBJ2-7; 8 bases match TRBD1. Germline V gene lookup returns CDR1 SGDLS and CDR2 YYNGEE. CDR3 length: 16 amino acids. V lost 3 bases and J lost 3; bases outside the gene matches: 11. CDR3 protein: CASSGSRDRTLYEQYF. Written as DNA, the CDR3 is TGTGCCAGCAGCGGGTCCCGGGACAGGACCCTCTACGAGCAGTACTTC.

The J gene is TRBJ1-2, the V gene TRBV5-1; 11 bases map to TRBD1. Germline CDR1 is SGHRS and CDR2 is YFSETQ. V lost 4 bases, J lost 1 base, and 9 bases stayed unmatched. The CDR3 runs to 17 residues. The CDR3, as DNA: TGCGCCAGCAGCCCAGGACAGGGGGCCGTAAATAACTATGGCTACACCTTC. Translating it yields CASSPGQGAVNNYGYTF. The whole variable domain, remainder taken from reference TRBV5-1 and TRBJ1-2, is KAGVTQTPRYLIKTRGQQVTLSCSPISGHRSVSWYQQTPGQGLQFLFEYFSETQRNKGNFPGRFSGRQFSNSRSEMNVSTLELGDSALYLCASSPGQGAVNNYGYTFGSGTRLTVV.

The CDR3: CSVGYSISTDTQYF. The CDR3 DNA sequence: TGCAGCGTTGGTTATAGCATTAGCACAGATACGCAGTATTTT. The rearrangement uses TRBV29-1 and TRBJ2-3; no clear D gene. The V and J ends lost 4 bases and 0 bases respectively, with 11 bases between them. Germline values: CDR1 SQVTM, CDR2 ANQGSEA. The CDR3 is made up of 14 amino acids.

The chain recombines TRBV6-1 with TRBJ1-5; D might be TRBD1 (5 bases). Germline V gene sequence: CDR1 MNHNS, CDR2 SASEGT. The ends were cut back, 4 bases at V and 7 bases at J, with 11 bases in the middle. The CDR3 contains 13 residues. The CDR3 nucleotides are TGTGCCAGCAGTGTTGGGGGGGACCAGCCCCAGCATTTT. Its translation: CASSVGGDQPQHF.

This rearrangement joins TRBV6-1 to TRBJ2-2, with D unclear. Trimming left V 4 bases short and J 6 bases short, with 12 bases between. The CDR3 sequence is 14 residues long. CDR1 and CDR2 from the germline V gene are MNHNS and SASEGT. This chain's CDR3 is CASSALANAGELFF. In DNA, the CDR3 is TGTGCCAGCAGTGCGTTAGCTAATGCCGGGGAGCTGTTTTTT.

The CDR3 DNA sequence: TGTGCCAGCAGCACCGGGACTAAAGAGACCCAGTACTTC. Translated, it gives CASSTGTKETQYF. The rearrangement joins TRBV7-2 to TRBJ2-5, with TRBD2 matching over 7 bases. The CDR3 extends over 13 amino acids. The V gene's germline CDR1 is SGHTA and CDR2 FQGNSA. V was clipped by 5 bases and J by 3 bases; unmatched bases: 3.

CDR3 sequence reads: CASSRLAEADTQYF. The CDR3 bases are TGTGCCAGCAGCCGCCTGGCCGAGGCAGATACGCAGTATTTT. The chain carries TRBV14 and TRBJ2-3; D remains ambiguous. The CDR3 is made up of 14 amino acids. V lost 4 bases to trimming and J lost 4 bases, with 12 bases between them. CDR1 is SGHDN, CDR2 FVKESK, per germline.